The sequence of this T cell receptor (beta chain) was determined in a study of CXCR3-negative and CXCR3-positive naive CD8 T cells. Broader study findings: For CXCR3-positive naive cells, TRB CDR3s were more hydrophobic than those of CXCR3-negative naive cells. Cryopreservation partially decreased CXCR3 expression, and most assays used fresh PBMCs. With respect to TRBV-TRBJ usage, naive CXCR3-negative and CXCR3-positive cells were similar; memory differed.

UMI labels and 5' RACE were used to prepare the TRB cDNA libraries. TCRdb re-called the 5' RACE reads and catalogs CDR3 proteins one per entry, DNA excluded. This sample contains about 120,000 distinct CDR3 sequences. Investigators sorted each CD8+ T cell subset in triplicate, taking under 350,000 cells each time. Naive CD8+ T cells had a CD45RO-CCR7+CD27+CD95- phenotype. There are 14 residues in the CDR3. CDR1 and CDR2 from the germline V gene are SEHNR and FQNEAQ (reference sequence). Notes on this clonotype: The antigen is unknown.

This receptor was obtained from a human donor in good health. Some clones in this sample may be carry-over from other donors' samples. Sequencing was performed on naive CXCR3+ CD8+ T cells from blood. This sample's subset: CD45RO-CCR7+CD27+CD95- naive CD8+ T cells expressing CXCR3 (TNR3+). The rearrangement links TRBV7-9 to TRBJ2-7; TCRdb selects TRBD1, and the lack of DNA leaves this call unchecked. CDR3 protein: CASSLVGQNYEQYF.